This passage covers 14 T cell receptor beta chains from one sample sequenced in a study of CD8 T cells in Susac syndrome. Reverse transcription of 0.5 to 1 ug RNA was performed with random hexamers. TCRdb reanalysed the immunoSEQ multiplex PCR reads using MiXCR and keeps one entry per CDR3 protein. The data show 150,000 to 200,000 distinct CDR3 sequences, approximately 95% seen once. The sequenced sample was CD8+ T cells from PBMCs. These receptors all come from a human donor with multiple sclerosis.

The rearrangement links TRBV25-1 to TRBJ2-5, with a weak D call TRBD2 (6 bases). Between the trimmed V and J ends, which lost 6 bases and 1 base, there was a span of 15 bases. Germline V gene lookup returns CDR1 MGHDK and CDR2 SYGVNS. CDR3 length equals 15 residues. CDR3 protein: CASRPTGLPQETQYF. In DNA, the CDR3 is TGTGCCAGCAGACCTACGGGACTCCCCCAAGAGACCCAGTACTTC.

V gene TRBV5-1 combines with J gene TRBJ1-2; D gene uncertain. V lost 0 bases, J lost 7 bases, and 7 bases lay in between. The V gene's germline CDR1 is SGHRS and CDR2 YFSETQ. This CDR3 is 12 amino acids long. The CDR3 DNA reads TGCGCCAGCAGCTTGGGGCTTGGTGGCTACACCTTC. Translating it yields CASSLGLGGYTF.

V gene TRBV3-1 combines with J gene TRBJ2-5; D call uncertain. Germline lookup yields CDR1 LGHDT and CDR2 YNNKEL (reference sequence). The CDR3 extends over 15 amino acids. Trimming cost V 2 bases and J 4 bases, with 14 bases left between them. The CDR3 here is CASSQRPLPGETQYF. The CDR3 region has the DNA TGTGCCAGCAGCCAAAGGCCTTTACCGGGAGAGACCCAGTACTTC.

The rearrangement links TRBV9 to TRBJ2-6; D remains ambiguous. The V gene's germline CDR1 is SGDLS and CDR2 YYNGEE. The CDR3 length is 15 residues. V shed 3 bases and J shed 4 bases, with 11 bases lying between them. Written as DNA, the CDR3 is TGTGCCAGCAGCGAGAGCCTTGAAGGGGCCAACGTCCTGACTTTC. Amino acid sequence: CASSESLEGANVLTF.

The chain links TRBV7-9 to TRBJ2-7; no firm D call. Germline values: CDR1 SEHNR, CDR2 FQNEAQ (reference sequence). CDR3 size: 13 residues. V was trimmed by 5 bases and J by 2 bases, leaving 10 bases between them. The CDR3 DNA reads as TGTGCCAGCAGCCCTGCCCCCCCCTACGAGCAGTACTTC. Translation gives CASSPAPPYEQYF.

The CDR3 loop is CASSLEVGDEQYF. CDR3 sequence (DNA): TGCGCCAGCAGCTTGGAGGTCGGCGACGAGCAGTACTTC. The chain carries TRBV5-1 and TRBJ2-7; D not resolved. V lost 0 bases and J lost 5, with 9 bases in between. The CDR3 consists of 13 residues. Per the germline V gene, CDR1 is SGHRS and CDR2 is YFSETQ.

V usage is TRBV3-1 and J usage is TRBJ2-1, with D tentatively TRBD2 (6 bases). The V gene lost 0 bases and the J gene lost 6 bases, with 15 bases spanning the gap. This CDR3 region has 16 residues. Germline CDR1 is LGHDT and CDR2 is YNNKEL (reference sequence). The CDR3 nucleotides are TGTGCCAGCAGCCAAGATCAGCCGGGAGAAGGCAATGAGCAGTTCTTC. Protein product: CASSQDQPGEGNEQFF.

V and J are TRBV27 and TRBJ2-6; weak D call: TRBD2 (5 bases). Germline values: CDR1 MNHEY, CDR2 SMNVEV (reference sequence). The CDR3 loop spans 16 amino acids. With 4 bases removed from V and 1 base from J, the gap between germline ends came to 11 bases. The DNA of the CDR3 is TGTGCCAGCAGTTCCCTTTGGGAGTCTGGGGCCAACGTCCTGACTTTC. It encodes CASSSLWESGANVLTF.

The chain joins TRBV9 to TRBJ2-1; D gene ambiguous. This CDR3 is 16 amino acids long. The V end lost 0 bases, the J end lost 0 bases, and 10 bases lay between the germline ends. The germline V gene encodes CDR1 SGDLS and CDR2 YYNGEE. CDR3 in DNA: TGTGCCAGCAGCGTAGATAGCAGCCTCTCCTACAATGAGCAGTTCTTC. Its protein product is CASSVDSSLSYNEQFF.

The chain uses TRBV5-6 and TRBJ1-1, with D perhaps TRBD1 (5 bases). The V gene's germline CDR1 is SGHDT and CDR2 YYEEEE. The CDR3 contains 12 residues. The V gene lost 4 bases and the J gene lost 3 bases, with 7 bases spanning the gap. CDR3 amino acids: CASSHRYTEAFF. The CDR3 region has the DNA TGTGCCAGCAGCCACAGGTACACTGAAGCTTTCTTT.

V is TRBV9 and J is TRBJ2-1; unclear D gene. The V gene's germline CDR1 is SGDLS and CDR2 YYNGEE. CDR3 length equals 13 residues. V lost 0 bases and J lost 8, with 9 bases in between. The CDR3 sequence is CASSVVPSDEQFF. Here the CDR3 DNA reads TGTGCCAGCAGCGTAGTACCAAGCGATGAGCAGTTCTTC.

The CDR3 region has the DNA TGCAGCGTTCAGGGAAACTATGGCTACACCTTC. This sequence encodes CSVQGNYGYTF. The chain joins TRBV29-1 to TRBJ1-2, with D perhaps TRBD1 (5 bases). This CDR3 comprises 11 residues. Trimming took off 5 bases at V and 2 bases at J, with 6 bases between the two ends. The germline gives CDR1 SQVTM, CDR2 ANQGSEA.

The gene calls are TRBV29-1 and TRBJ2-6; D perhaps matches TRBD1 (7 bases). V dropped 6 bases and J dropped 0 bases, with 18 bases sitting between them. The CDR3 has 17 residues. Germline V gives CDR1 SQVTM, CDR2 ANQGSEA. CDR3 sequence (DNA): TGCAGCGTCCTCGACAGGGACTCTCTCTCTGGGGCCAACGTCCTGACTTTC. Protein product: CSVLDRDSLSGANVLTF. Complete variable domain (other parts from reference TRBV29-1 and TRBJ2-6): SAVISQKPSRDICQRGTSLTIQCQVDSQVTMMFWYRQQPGQSLTLIATANQGSEATYESGFVIDKFPISRPNLTFSTLTVSNMSPEDSSIYLCSVLDRDSLSGANVLTFGAGSRLTVL.

V usage is TRBV27 and J usage is TRBJ2-1; D unclear. CDR3 length: 15 amino acids. V lost 3 bases, J lost 4 bases, and 13 bases lay in between. Germline V gene lookup returns CDR1 MNHEY and CDR2 SMNVEV (reference sequence). CDR3 loop: CASSLLGQFYNEQFF. The CDR3 DNA sequence: TGTGCCAGCAGTTTGTTGGGTCAGTTTTACAATGAGCAGTTCTTC.